This T cell receptor (beta chain) was documented in a study of OX40 agonist ivuxolimab in advanced cancers. As for this clone: Its antigen is undetermined.

Generated by immunoSEQ multiplex PCR, the TCRdb table keeps only in-frame clones and is missing some. Of tens of thousands of clones detected, about 93% appear once; the ten largest clones hold roughly 9.6%. Regarding the study as a whole: Doses of 0.1 to 3.0 mg/kg were accompanied by clonal expansion of CD4+ and CD8+ blood T cells by week 6.

V lost 7 bases and J 2 bases, leaving 12 bases between the germline ends. This CDR3 comprises 13 residues. CDR1 and CDR2 from the germline V gene are MNHEY and SVGAGI. The rearrangement joins TRBV6-5 to TRBJ2-7; D may be TRBD1 (6 bases). The TCR was taken from an adult with an advanced solid tumor such as melanoma, head and neck, liver or kidney cancer. Sequences were derived from CD4+ or CD8+ T cells sorted from blood, sampled in a trial of the OX40 agonist ivuxolimab. The DNA for the CDR3 is TGTGCCAGCATGGGACAACCTACCTACGAGCAGTACTTC. Translating it yields CASMGQPTYEQYF.